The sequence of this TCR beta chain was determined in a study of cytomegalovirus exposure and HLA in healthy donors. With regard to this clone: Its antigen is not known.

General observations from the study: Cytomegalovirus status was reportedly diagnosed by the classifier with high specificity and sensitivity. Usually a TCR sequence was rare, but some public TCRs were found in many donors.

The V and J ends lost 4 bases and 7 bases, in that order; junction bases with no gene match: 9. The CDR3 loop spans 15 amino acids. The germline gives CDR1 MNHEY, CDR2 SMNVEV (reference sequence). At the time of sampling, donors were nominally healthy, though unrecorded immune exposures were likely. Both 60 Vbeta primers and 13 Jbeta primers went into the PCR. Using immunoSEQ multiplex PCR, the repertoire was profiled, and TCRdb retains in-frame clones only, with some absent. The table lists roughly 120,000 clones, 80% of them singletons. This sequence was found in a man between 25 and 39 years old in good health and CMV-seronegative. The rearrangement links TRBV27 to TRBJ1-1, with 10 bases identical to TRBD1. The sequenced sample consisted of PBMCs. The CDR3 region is CASSSSTGGAVEAFF. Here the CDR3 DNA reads TGTGCCAGCAGTTCATCGACAGGGGGCGCGGTTGAAGCTTTCTTT.